The 8 T cell receptor beta chains reported below all come from one sample, sequenced in a study of cytomegalovirus exposure and HLA in healthy donors. The PCR had 60 Vbeta and 13 Jbeta primers. Assay: immunoSEQ multiplex PCR; the TCRdb copy retains only in-frame clones and omits some. The sample contains roughly 160,000 clones, roughly 79% of which appear only once. The specimen was PBMCs. All receptors come from a woman aged 45-65 years in good health and CMV-seronegative.

This clone is a singleton in its sample. This sequence joins TRBV30 and TRBJ2-6; 8 bases fit TRBD1. There are 16 residues in the CDR3. V gave up 8 bases and J gave up 2 bases; unmatched junction bases: 11. Germline CDR1 reads GTSNPN; CDR2 reads SVGIG (reference sequence). CDR3 nucleotide sequence: TGTGCCGCCCGTGGGACAGGATACACTGGGGCCAACGTCCTGACTTTC. This codes for CAARGTGYTGANVLTF.

The rearrangement uses TRBV19 and TRBJ2-1, with D hard to call. CDR3 length: 13 residues. Trimming stripped 7 bases from V and 5 bases from J, with 12 bases between. The germline V gene encodes CDR1 LNHDA and CDR2 SQIVND (reference sequence). CDR3 in amino acids: CASTPSRDNEQFF. CDR3 in DNA: TGTGCCAGTACCCCCTCCCGCGACAATGAGCAGTTCTTC.

The V call is TRBV5-8, the J call TRBJ1-5; 8 bases are a match to TRBD1. The CDR3 spans 14 residues. J gave up 5 bases and V 0 bases, and 1 base lay outside the gene matches. Germline loops: CDR1 SGHTS, CDR2 YDEGEE. The CDR3 DNA reads as TGTGCCAGCAGCTTGGGACAGGGGTATCAGCCCCAGCATTTT. Translated, it gives CASSLGQGYQPQHF.

The chain is built from TRBV19 and TRBJ1-1; D remains ambiguous. CDR1 and CDR2 from the germline V gene are LNHDA and SQIVND (reference sequence). V lost 4 bases to trimming and J lost 5 bases, with 11 bases between them. The CDR3 covers 13 residues. CDR3 in amino acids: CASSSQSGTEAFF. The DNA for the CDR3 is TGTGCCAGTAGTAGCCAATCCGGGACTGAAGCTTTCTTT.

This rearrangement joins TRBV27 to TRBJ2-2; 11 bases match TRBD2. J gave up 2 bases and V 2 bases, and 7 bases lay outside the gene matches. From germline, CDR1 is MNHEY and CDR2 SMNVEV (reference sequence). The CDR3 sequence is 18 residues long. The CDR3, as DNA: TGTGCCAGCAGTTTAAGGCTAGCGGGGGGCCTAAACACCGGGGAGCTGTTTTTT. It is translated as CASSLRLAGGLNTGELFF.

V gene TRBV5-1 combines with J gene TRBJ2-1; the D gene is possibly TRBD2 (6 bases). The CDR3 runs 13 residues. Germline values: CDR1 SGHRS, CDR2 YFSETQ. V lost 1 base and J 5 bases, leaving 7 bases between the germline ends. The CDR3 reads CASSLWEDNEQFF. The CDR3 coding sequence is TGCGCCAGCAGCTTGTGGGAGGACAATGAGCAGTTCTTC.

The chain is built from TRBV5-1 and TRBJ2-3, with D possibly TRBD1 on 5 matching bases. Trimming took off 4 bases at V and 0 bases at J, with 12 bases between the two ends. This CDR3 has 15 amino acids. Germline V gives CDR1 SGHRS, CDR2 YFSETQ. CDR3 nucleotides: TGCGCCAGCAGCAATCAGGGTCCTAGCACAGATACGCAGTATTTT. It encodes CASSNQGPSTDTQYF. Full variable domain (missing parts from reference TRBV5-1 and TRBJ2-3): KAGVTQTPRYLIKTRGQQVTLSCSPISGHRSVSWYQQTPGQGLQFLFEYFSETQRNKGNFPGRFSGRQFSNSRSEMNVSTLELGDSALYLCASSNQGPSTDTQYFGPGTRLTVL.

The chain links TRBV7-2 to TRBJ1-6; D perhaps matches TRBD1 (6 bases). Germline CDR1 reads SGHTA; CDR2 reads FQGNSA. The CDR3 has 14 residues. The ends were cut back, 4 bases at V and 9 bases at J, with 13 bases in the middle. The CDR3 reads CASSSQGLPSPLHF. As DNA, the CDR3 is TGTGCCAGCAGCTCACAGGGTCTACCTTCACCCCTCCACTTT.